This T cell receptor beta chain stems from a study of identical twins. TCRdb re-analysed the 5' RACE reads in MiXCR, keeping a single row per CDR3 protein. The data contain roughly 1.6 million distinct CDR3 sequences, less than 35% of them singletons. This clonotype was seen a handful of times. V gave up 2 bases and J gave up 7 bases, with 15 bases separating them. Germline-derived CDR1 and CDR2 are SQVTM and ANQGSEA. The CDR3 sequence is 13 residues long. This receptor was taken from a newborn girl in good health. Material for sequencing was cord blood. The chain carries TRBV29-1 and TRBJ2-7; D call uncertain. CDR3 sequence: CSVEPLYNNEQYF. CDR3 coding DNA: TGCAGCGTTGAACCCTTATACAACAATGAGCAGTACTTC.